One sample yielded the 27 T cell receptor beta chains listed below, sequenced in a study of cytomegalovirus exposure and HLA in healthy donors. Some clones are missing from TCRdb's copy, which holds only in-frame ones; the method was immunoSEQ multiplex PCR. This sample has some 76,000 clones, with 94% found just once. The sample consisted of PBMCs. The receptor set was obtained from a woman aged 18-29 years in good health and CMV-seronegative.

V and J are TRBV2 and TRBJ2-1; 11 bases map to TRBD2. The trim removed 6 bases at V and 5 bases at J, leaving 0 bases unmatched. The V gene's germline CDR1 is SNHLY and CDR2 FYNNEI. The CDR3 extends over 13 amino acids. The CDR3 sequence: CASRLAGDNEQFF. The CDR3 DNA sequence: TGTGCCAGCAGACTAGCGGGAGACAATGAGCAGTTCTTC.

This chain uses TRBV19 with TRBJ2-5, with 7 bases matching TRBD2. The CDR3 spans 17 residues. J lost 2 bases, V lost 5 bases, and 14 bases had no gene match. The germline gives CDR1 LNHDA, CDR2 SQIVND (reference sequence). The CDR3 region has the DNA TGTGCCAGTAGTCGCACGAGCGGGGAGAGCACTCAAGAGACCCAGTACTTC. It encodes CASSRTSGESTQETQYF. Filled out from reference TRBV19 and TRBJ2-5, the complete variable domain reads DGGITQSPKYLFRKEGQNVTLSCEQNLNHDAMYWYRQDPGQGLRLIYYSQIVNDFQKGDIAEGYSVSREKKESFPLTVTSAQKNPTAFYLCASSRTSGESTQETQYFGPGTRLLVL.

V gene TRBV28 combines with J gene TRBJ2-1; a weak D match, TRBD1 (6 bases). The CDR3 has 15 amino acids. Trimming shortened V by 5 bases and J by 5 bases, and 16 bases separated the two germline ends. Germline-derived CDR1 and CDR2 are MDHEN and SYDVKM. The CDR3 reads CASSNPGAGNNEQFF. The CDR3 region has the DNA TGTGCCAGCAGTAATCCAGGGGCCGGGAACAATGAGCAGTTCTTC. Based on the CDR3 plus reference TRBV28 and TRBJ2-1, the full variable domain is DVKVTQSSRYLVKRTGEKVFLECVQDMDHENMFWYRQDPGLGLRLIYFSYDVKMKEKGDIPEGYSVSREKKERFSLILESASTNQTSMYLCASSNPGAGNNEQFFGPGTRLTVL.

This sequence joins TRBV28 and TRBJ1-1, with D tentatively TRBD1 (5 bases). This CDR3 spans 17 amino acids. From germline, CDR1 is MDHEN and CDR2 SYDVKM. The germline V and J ends were trimmed by 7 bases and 5 bases, with 26 bases remaining between them. The CDR3 loop reads CASTPPLRLGPRTEAFF. The CDR3 nucleotides are TGTGCCAGCACCCCACCGCTCCGACTGGGGCCGCGGACTGAAGCTTTCTTT.

The gene calls are TRBV15 and TRBJ2-3, with TRBD2 matching over 9 bases. The germline CDR1 and CDR2 sequences are LNHNV and YYDKDF (reference sequence). The CDR3 sequence is 16 residues long. Losses at the gene ends were 0 bases for V and 4 bases for J; bases not matched to a gene: 5. The CDR3 sequence: CATSRDMAGGPDTQYF. The CDR3 DNA is TGTGCCACCAGCAGAGATATGGCGGGGGGGCCAGATACGCAGTATTTT.

This clone occurred once. The chain has TRBV27 and TRBJ2-5; D unclear. The CDR3 runs to 14 residues. Trimming cost V 5 bases and J 4 bases, with 14 bases left between them. Germline values: CDR1 MNHEY, CDR2 SMNVEV (reference sequence). The CDR3 coding sequence is TGTGCCAGCAGTCCGAGCCCTCTGATAGAGACCCAGTACTTC. Its translation is CASSPSPLIETQYF.

The rearrangement links TRBV7-8 to TRBJ2-2, with TRBD2 as a possible D gene (5 bases). Trimming took 1 base from V and 0 from J, leaving 12 bases between them. This CDR3 has 17 amino acids. Germline CDR1 and CDR2: SGHVS and FQNEAQ. This CDR3 is CASSLVGDYPNTGELFF. Here the CDR3 DNA reads TGTGCCAGCAGCTTAGTCGGCGACTACCCGAACACCGGGGAGCTGTTTTTT.

The rearrangement links TRBV7-9 to TRBJ2-7; TRBD2 agrees at 8 bases. There are 16 residues in the CDR3. The V gene's germline CDR1 is SEHNR and CDR2 FQNEAQ (reference sequence). With 4 bases clipped from V and 4 bases from J, the junction kept 12 bases outside the gene matches. CDR3 coding DNA: TGTGCCAGCAGCTCTCTTAGCGGGGCCGACCCATACGAGCAGTACTTC. The encoded protein is CASSSLSGADPYEQYF.

The rearrangement joins TRBV19 to TRBJ1-1; D is ambiguous. This CDR3 has 17 amino acids. Per germline, CDR1 LNHDA and CDR2 SQIVND (reference sequence). V lost 0 bases, J lost 2 bases, and 16 bases lay in between. The CDR3 coding sequence is TGTGCCAGTAGTATAGACCCCCTTGGGGAGTTTAACACTGAAGCTTTCTTT. It codes for CASSIDPLGEFNTEAFF.

This chain uses TRBV5-1 with TRBJ1-2; 9 bases are a match to TRBD1. The junction had 5 bases not matched to a gene; V was cut back by 0 bases and J by 5 bases. The CDR3 consists of 15 residues. Germline values: CDR1 SGHRS, CDR2 YFSETQ. DNA of the CDR3: TGCGCCAGCAGCTTGGAGGGACAGGGACCATATGGCTACACCTTC. It specifies CASSLEGQGPYGYTF.

V and J are TRBV19 and TRBJ1-2, with a weak D call TRBD1 (5 bases). Germline CDR1 reads LNHDA; CDR2 reads SQIVND (reference sequence). The CDR3 length is 14 residues. Between the trimmed V and J ends, which lost 3 bases and 2 bases, there was a span of 10 bases. As DNA, the CDR3 is TGTGCCAGTAGTATGGGGGGGACGAACTATGGCTACACCTTC. This sequence encodes CASSMGGTNYGYTF.

The chain uses TRBV5-1 and TRBJ2-1, with 10 bases that match TRBD2. Trimming at V came to 3 bases and at J to 10 bases, leaving 4 bases not matched to a gene. The germline gives CDR1 SGHRS, CDR2 YFSETQ. This CDR3 spans 13 amino acids. The CDR3 nucleotides are TGCGCCAGCAGCTGGCGGACTAGCGGAGAGCAGTTCTTC. Residues: CASSWRTSGEQFF. Drawing the rest from reference TRBV5-1 and TRBJ2-1, the complete variable domain is KAGVTQTPRYLIKTRGQQVTLSCSPISGHRSVSWYQQTPGQGLQFLFEYFSETQRNKGNFPGRFSGRQFSNSRSEMNVSTLELGDSALYLCASSWRTSGEQFFGPGTRLTVL.

This chain uses TRBV14 with TRBJ2-7; a weak D match, TRBD2 (5 bases). The CDR3 length is 16 residues. The germline CDR1 and CDR2 sequences are SGHDN and FVKESK. Trimming pared 4 bases from V and 2 bases from J, leaving 18 bases between. CDR3 protein: CASSLLGGSNTYEQYF. The CDR3 nucleotides read TGTGCCAGCAGCCTTCTTGGAGGATCCAATACCTACGAGCAGTACTTC.

The rearrangement links TRBV19 to TRBJ2-1; 8 bases agree with TRBD2. The germline gives CDR1 LNHDA, CDR2 SQIVND (reference sequence). CDR3 length equals 18 residues. The ends lost 7 bases at V and 2 bases at J; junction bases unmatched: 16. CDR3 residues: CASMSPSGGRITYNEQFF. The DNA for the CDR3 is TGTGCCAGTATGTCCCCCAGCGGGGGCCGAATTACCTACAATGAGCAGTTCTTC. The complete variable domain, with remaining parts taken from reference TRBV19 and TRBJ2-1, reads DGGITQSPKYLFRKEGQNVTLSCEQNLNHDAMYWYRQDPGQGLRLIYYSQIVNDFQKGDIAEGYSVSREKKESFPLTVTSAQKNPTAFYLCASMSPSGGRITYNEQFFGPGTRLTVL.

The chain employs TRBV6-1 and TRBJ2-2; D may be TRBD1 (7 bases). The CDR3 covers 20 residues. Trimming left V 0 bases short and J 1 base short, with 21 bases between. Germline CDR1 reads MNHNS; CDR2 reads SASEGT. The DNA of the CDR3 is TGTGCCAGCAGTGAAGCGCGGGGCAGGGGGTGGCCAAAGAACACCGGGGAGCTGTTTTTT. This encodes CASSEARGRGWPKNTGELFF.

The chain joins TRBV13 to TRBJ2-3, with TRBD2 as a possible D gene (5 bases). V lost 5 bases to trimming and J lost 4 bases, with 7 bases between them. Germline CDR1 reads PRHDT; CDR2 reads FYEKMQ (reference sequence). The CDR3 runs 12 residues. In DNA, the CDR3 is TGTGCCAGCAGCCGGGATTCAGATACGCAGTATTTT. Encoded protein: CASSRDSDTQYF.

The V call is TRBV30, the J call TRBJ1-2; D is possibly TRBD1 (5 bases). This CDR3 region has 15 residues. Germline lookup yields CDR1 GTSNPN and CDR2 SVGIG (reference sequence). V lost 0 bases and J 4 bases, leaving 15 bases between the germline ends. The CDR3 bases are TGTGCCTGGAGTGTTGGGGGGTCTATGGGCTATGGCTACACCTTC. This sequence encodes CAWSVGGSMGYGYTF.

V gene TRBV6-1 combines with J gene TRBJ2-2; D gene unclear. V was shortened by 2 bases and J by 6 bases, with 16 bases between the two germline ends. The CDR3 runs to 16 residues. CDR1 is MNHNS and CDR2 is SASEGT in the germline V gene. The CDR3 nucleotides read TGTGCCAGCAGTGAACCGGCAGAGCGAAACCCCGGGGAGCTGTTTTTT. Translation: CASSEPAERNPGELFF.

The chain has TRBV7-9 and TRBJ2-5; 9 bases align to TRBD1. Trimming removed 5 bases from V and 1 base from J; junction bases left unmatched: 5. Germline V gives CDR1 SEHNR, CDR2 FQNEAQ (reference sequence). This CDR3 is built from 15 residues. CDR3: CASSPRGQGQETQYF. The DNA of the CDR3 is TGTGCCAGCAGCCCGAGGGGACAGGGCCAAGAGACCCAGTACTTC.

The chain carries TRBV15 and TRBJ2-3; 9 bases map to TRBD1. Trimming took 5 bases from V and 2 from J; bases not matched to a gene: 2. Germline V lookup: CDR1 LNHNV, CDR2 YYDKDF (reference sequence). The CDR3 runs 14 residues. In DNA, the CDR3 is TGTGCCACCAGCGGGACAGGGAACACAGATACGCAGTATTTT. Translation: CATSGTGNTDTQYF.

The rearrangement uses TRBV10-3 and TRBJ2-2; 12 bases agree with TRBD2. Germline V CDR1 and CDR2: ENHRY, SYGVKD. This CDR3 is 18 amino acids long. The V segment lost 4 bases and the J segment 6 bases; nucleotides outside the gene matches: 12. The CDR3 nucleotides read TGTGCCATCAGTGGGAAGGGCCTTGGGACTAGCGGGTCCGGGGAGCTGTTTTTT. As protein: CAISGKGLGTSGSGELFF.

The V gene is TRBV4-1, the J gene TRBJ2-1; D not certain. Germline-derived CDR1 and CDR2 are MGHRA and YSYEKL. This CDR3 contains 16 residues. V was trimmed by 1 base and J by 5 bases, leaving 15 bases between them. CDR3 in amino acids: CASSQVALGSNNEQFF. The CDR3 coding sequence is TGCGCCAGCAGCCAAGTTGCTTTGGGCAGCAACAATGAGCAGTTCTTC.

V and J are TRBV7-3 and TRBJ1-1; D uncertain. Germline loops: CDR1 SGHTA, CDR2 FQGTGA. This CDR3 has 13 residues. Trimming removed 2 bases from V and 0 bases from J, with 4 bases in between. In nucleotides, the CDR3 is TGTGCCAGCAGCTTATCATTGAACACTGAAGCTTTCTTT. Its translation is CASSLSLNTEAFF.

The rearrangement uses TRBV4-1 and TRBJ2-7; TRBD1 might be the D (5 bases). This CDR3 has 16 residues. Germline CDR1 MGHRA, CDR2 YSYEKL. V dropped 1 base and J dropped 2 bases, with 15 bases sitting between them. DNA of the CDR3: TGCGCCAGCAGCCAAGGAAAAGGGGCCAACACCTACGAGCAGTACTTC. Its translation: CASSQGKGANTYEQYF.

This clone was counted once. The chain employs TRBV2 and TRBJ2-5; D may be TRBD1 (6 bases). The V end was cut by 10 bases, the J end by 2 bases, with 8 bases between. The CDR3 is made up of 11 amino acids. Germline V gene lookup returns CDR1 SNHLY and CDR2 FYNNEI. Here the CDR3 DNA reads TGTGCCATTCAGGGGCAAGAGACCCAGTACTTC. Its translation is CAIQGQETQYF.

This clone was recorded only once. This chain uses TRBV30 with TRBJ1-5; TRBD1 aligns across 8 bases. The CDR3 contains 13 residues. Trimming took 1 base from V and 4 from J; bases not matched to a gene: 0. CDR1 is GTSNPN and CDR2 is SVGIG in the germline V gene (reference sequence). CDR3 nucleotide sequence: TGTGCCTGGAGTGGACAGGGGAATCAGCCCCAGCATTTT. Its protein product is CAWSGQGNQPQHF.

The V gene is TRBV27, the J gene TRBJ2-3, with D unresolved. With 4 bases removed from V and 1 base from J, the gap between germline ends came to 12 bases. Germline loops: CDR1 MNHEY, CDR2 SMNVEV (reference sequence). CDR3 size: 15 residues. CDR3 nucleotide sequence: TGTGCCAGCAGTTCATGGCTCCGGGGCACAGATACGCAGTATTTT. It specifies CASSSWLRGTDTQYF.